Listed below are T cell receptor beta chains from one sample, sequenced in a study of identical twins. TCRdb reprocessed the 5' RACE reads via MiXCR and lists one record per CDR3 protein. The repertoire includes about 330,000 distinct CDR3 sequences, roughly 12% of them detected once, and approximately 7.6% sits in the top ten. These records were also assigned to another study, of yellow fever vaccine responses in identical twins.

Specimen: CD8+ T cells sorted from blood. The receptors come from a woman aged 18-29 years in good health. Both conserved end residues are part of each CDR3. A D gene is named only where the DNA matches it firmly. The size entry is marked missing in some rows and otherwise reads once, few, many or a size class.

>TRBV20-1|many|TRBD2|TRBJ2-1
TGCAGTGCTAGCACCCCGGGACTAGCTTTTTCCAGCTCCTACAATGAGCAGTTCTTC
CSASTPGLAFSSSYNEQFF
>TRBV27|-|TRBD2|TRBJ2-3
TGTGCCAGCAGAAAACCGACCGGGACTAGAGGAACAGATACGCAGTATTTT
CASRKPTGTRGTDTQYF
>TRBV29-1|many|-|TRBJ2-2
TGCAGCGCGGATAACACCGGGGAGCTGTTTTTT
CSADNTGELFF
>TRBV21-1|many|-|TRBJ2-3
TGTGCCAGCAGCATTTCGAGGGATACGCAGTATTTT
CASSISRDTQYF
>TRBV27|few|-|TRBJ1-5
TGTGCCAGCAGTTTAACGGGTGGGACCGACCCTCAGCATTTT
CASSLTGGTDPQHF
>TRBV29-1|-|TRBD2|TRBJ2-3
TGCAGCGTAGGCGGTCCTAGCGGAAGCACAGATACGCAGTATTTT
CSVGGPSGSTDTQYF
>TRBV28|-|TRBD1|TRBJ2-7
TGTGCCAGCAGTTTCGACAGGGGGCAGTACGAGCAGTACTTC
CASSFDRGQYEQYF
>TRBV7-2|-|-|TRBJ2-1
TGTGCCAGCAGCTTAAATCCAGCGTCAGACAATGAGCAGTTCTTC
CASSLNPASDNEQFF
>TRBV6-1|few|-|TRBJ2-7
TGTGCCAGCGGGGGGCAGGGAACACTAGGTGAGCAGTACTTC
CASGGQGTLGEQYF
>TRBV4-2|-|-|TRBJ2-3
TGTGCCAGCAGCCAAGAGGATAAGGGCACAGATACGCAGTATTTT
CASSQEDKGTDTQYF